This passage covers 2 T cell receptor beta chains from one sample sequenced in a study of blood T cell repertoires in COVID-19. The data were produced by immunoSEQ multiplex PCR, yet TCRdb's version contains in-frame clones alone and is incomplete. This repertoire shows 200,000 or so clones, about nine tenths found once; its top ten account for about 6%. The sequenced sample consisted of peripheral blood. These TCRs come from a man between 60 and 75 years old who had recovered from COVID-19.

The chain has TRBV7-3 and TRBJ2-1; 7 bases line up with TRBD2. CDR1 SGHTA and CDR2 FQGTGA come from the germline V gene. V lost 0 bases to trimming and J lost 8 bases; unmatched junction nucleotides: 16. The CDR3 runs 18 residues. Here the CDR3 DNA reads TGTGCCAGCAGCTTAACTTCTATTAGGGACTACAAAGCACATGAGCAGTTCTTC. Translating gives CASSLTSIRDYKAHEQFF. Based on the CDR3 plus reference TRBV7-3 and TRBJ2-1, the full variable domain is GAGVSQTPSNKVTEKGKYVELRCDPISGHTALYWYRQSLGQGPEFLIYFQGTGAADDSGLPNDRFFAVRPEGSVSTLKIQRTERGDSAVYLCASSLTSIRDYKAHEQFFGPGTRLTVL.

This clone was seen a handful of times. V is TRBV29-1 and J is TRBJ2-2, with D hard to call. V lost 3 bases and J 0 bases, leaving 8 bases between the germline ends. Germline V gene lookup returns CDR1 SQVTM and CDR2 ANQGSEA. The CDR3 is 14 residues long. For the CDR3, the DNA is TGCAGCGTTGACCGACTCACGAACACCGGGGAGCTGTTTTTT. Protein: CSVDRLTNTGELFF.